The entry that follows covers one T cell receptor (beta chain) sequence. Germline-derived CDR1 and CDR2 are GTSNPN and SVGIG (reference sequence). The CDR3 consists of 15 residues. V dropped 4 bases and J dropped 4; count of bases not matched to a gene: 9. This entry belongs to a study of blood T cell repertoires in COVID-19. Looking at the study overall: Italy, Spain and the United States were the sources of the convalescent and acute COVID-19 samples. PBMCs, B-cell-depleted T cells, or T cells were the source of the cDNA or gDNA that made up the material.

In the authors' workflow: For nucleated cells, counts were estimated from reference gene primer amplification. Only in-frame clones appear in the TCRdb table, and some are missing; sequencing was by immunoSEQ multiplex PCR. That table furnishes V, J and clone size, whereas the DNA furnished D and trimming. The data show roughly 180,000 clones, 75% to 90% seen once. What was sequenced was peripheral blood. This clonotype was obtained from a woman in her sixties or seventies with acute or convalescent COVID-19. The chain combines TRBV30 with TRBJ2-2, with TRBD1 identical over 7 bases. This chain's CDR3 is CAWNTQGQGTGELFF. For the CDR3, the DNA is TGTGCCTGGAATACACAGGGGCAGGGCACCGGGGAGCTGTTTTTT.